The rows below give T cell receptor beta chains drawn from one sample of a study of blood T cells in healthy people across ages. MiXCR, run by TCRdb on the 5' RACE reads, gives a single entry per CDR3 protein. This sample has 1.8 million or so distinct CDR3 sequences, with roughly two fifths found just once. The sequencing input was blood. The receptors were sampled from a human donor in good health. Each CDR3 is given with its conserved first and last residue. Fields, in order: D gene, J gene, V gene, CDR3 protein. A D gene is named only where the DNA matches it firmly.

d_gene: TRBD1
j_gene: TRBJ1-2
v_gene: TRBV7-3
CDR3aa: CASSLMAGGTYGYTF

d_gene: .
j_gene: TRBJ2-5
v_gene: TRBV5-4
CDR3aa: CASSFFRVGGETQYF

d_gene: TRBD1
j_gene: TRBJ2-6
v_gene: TRBV5-6
CDR3aa: CASRETGVGGANVLTF

d_gene: .
j_gene: TRBJ1-1
v_gene: TRBV20-1
CDR3aa: CSARGRINTEAFF

d_gene: TRBD1
j_gene: TRBJ2-7
v_gene: TRBV20-1
CDR3aa: CSAIIGRTLPGQGAYEQYF

d_gene: .
j_gene: TRBJ2-3
v_gene: TRBV7-2
CDR3aa: CASSLAGEWDTQYF

d_gene: .
j_gene: .
v_gene: TRBV20-1
CDR3aa: CSANSQGEQYF

d_gene: TRBD1
j_gene: TRBJ2-3
v_gene: TRBV7-2
CDR3aa: CASSLGQGFLTAQYF

d_gene: TRBD1
j_gene: TRBJ2-7
v_gene: TRBV29-1
CDR3aa: CSVAQTGDDEQYF

d_gene: .
j_gene: TRBJ2-7
v_gene: TRBV5-1
CDR3aa: CASSLRSQASYEQYF

d_gene: TRBD1
j_gene: TRBJ1-2
v_gene: TRBV7-3
CDR3aa: CASNGQGNGYTF

d_gene: TRBD1
j_gene: TRBJ2-7
v_gene: TRBV5-5
CDR3aa: CASSVTGQGTYEQNF

d_gene: .
j_gene: TRBJ2-5
v_gene: TRBV7-9
CDR3aa: CASSLSRYQETQYF

d_gene: TRBD1
j_gene: TRBJ1-2
v_gene: TRBV5-5
CDR3aa: CANTRTGDGYTF

d_gene: .
j_gene: TRBJ2-4
v_gene: TRBV7-2
CDR3aa: CASSLSRDIQYF

d_gene: TRBD1
j_gene: .
v_gene: TRBV30
CDR3aa: CACSGQVGEQYF

d_gene: .
j_gene: TRBJ2-3
v_gene: TRBV10-3
CDR3aa: CAISGSSKGTDTQYF

d_gene: .
j_gene: TRBJ1-2
v_gene: TRBV29-1
CDR3aa: CSAPWGAPYGYTF

d_gene: .
j_gene: TRBJ2-2
v_gene: TRBV7-8
CDR3aa: CASSEDYNTGELFF

d_gene: .
j_gene: TRBJ2-5
v_gene: TRBV6-2/TRBV6-3
CDR3aa: CASSYSRVLETQYF

d_gene: .
j_gene: TRBJ1-1
v_gene: TRBV19
CDR3aa: CASTKIFAGMNTEAFF

d_gene: .
j_gene: TRBJ2-7
v_gene: TRBV3-1
CDR3aa: CASSFVKRGPYEQYF

d_gene: .
j_gene: TRBJ1-4
v_gene: TRBV30
CDR3aa: CAWSGNEGEKLFF

d_gene: TRBD2
j_gene: TRBJ2-3
v_gene: TRBV5-1
CDR3aa: CASSLSAGDDTQYF

d_gene: .
j_gene: TRBJ1-6
v_gene: TRBV6-5
CDR3aa: CASRDWWDSPLHF

d_gene: .
j_gene: TRBJ1-5
v_gene: TRBV20-1
CDR3aa: CSARDQAQSVIAVHQNQPQHF

d_gene: TRBD2
j_gene: TRBJ2-2
v_gene: TRBV7-8
CDR3aa: CASSLDGGTGELFF

d_gene: .
j_gene: TRBJ2-2
v_gene: TRBV7-2
CDR3aa: CASSLRRRLSGELFF

d_gene: TRBD2
j_gene: TRBJ2-5
v_gene: TRBV20-1
CDR3aa: CSARDLAGGLETQYF

d_gene: .
j_gene: TRBJ1-2
v_gene: TRBV7-9
CDR3aa: CASSLGMFYGYTF

d_gene: .
j_gene: TRBJ1-3
v_gene: TRBV15
CDR3aa: CATSTPGGFGNTIYF

d_gene: .
j_gene: TRBJ2-1
v_gene: TRBV6-2/TRBV6-3
CDR3aa: CASIGSGAHNEQFF

d_gene: .
j_gene: TRBJ1-2
v_gene: TRBV27
CDR3aa: CASSPARTVNYGYTF

d_gene: .
j_gene: TRBJ2-1
v_gene: TRBV3-1
CDR3aa: CASSQDGAAGFF

d_gene: TRBD2
j_gene: TRBJ2-1
v_gene: TRBV6-2/TRBV6-3
CDR3aa: CASGPRSPGLAGNNEQFF

d_gene: .
j_gene: TRBJ2-7
v_gene: TRBV6-2/TRBV6-3
CDR3aa: CASGYEMGLDEQYF

d_gene: .
j_gene: TRBJ1-2
v_gene: TRBV28
CDR3aa: CASSEAFYGYTF

d_gene: TRBD2
j_gene: .
v_gene: TRBV20-1
CDR3aa: CSATLAGGVDEQYF

d_gene: .
j_gene: TRBJ2-7
v_gene: TRBV28
CDR3aa: CAAQSISYEQYF

d_gene: .
j_gene: TRBJ2-7
v_gene: TRBV20-1
CDR3aa: CSASFPNSYEQYF

d_gene: .
j_gene: TRBJ1-1
v_gene: TRBV12-3/TRBV12-4
CDR3aa: CASSPGTPEAFF

d_gene: TRBD2
j_gene: TRBJ2-5
v_gene: TRBV4-2
CDR3aa: CASSPSGLAGGRQETQYF

d_gene: TRBD1
j_gene: TRBJ2-7
v_gene: TRBV7-2
CDR3aa: CASSLMGTGAAYEQYF

d_gene: .
j_gene: TRBJ1-5
v_gene: TRBV5-1
CDR3aa: CASSLAGGGQGQPQHF

d_gene: .
j_gene: TRBJ2-5
v_gene: TRBV20-1
CDR3aa: CSASLHGQETQYF

d_gene: .
j_gene: TRBJ2-2
v_gene: TRBV5-5
CDR3aa: CASSLGLSGGGRVTGELFF

d_gene: TRBD2
j_gene: TRBJ2-1
v_gene: TRBV7-2
CDR3aa: CASSPRGGSMSEQFF

d_gene: .
j_gene: TRBJ2-5
v_gene: TRBV7-9
CDR3aa: CASSLDDRGWGQETQYF

d_gene: .
j_gene: TRBJ2-3
v_gene: TRBV29-1
CDR3aa: CSAQGSLGTDTQYF

d_gene: .
j_gene: TRBJ1-6
v_gene: TRBV4-1
CDR3aa: CASSQDRQGSAYNSPLHF

d_gene: TRBD2
j_gene: TRBJ2-3
v_gene: TRBV6-1
CDR3aa: CASSLFSGTSGGRDTQYF

d_gene: .
j_gene: TRBJ1-4
v_gene: TRBV7-9
CDR3aa: CASSSSVFSEKLFF